The text below deals with one T cell receptor (beta chain). The target of this receptor is not known. No base qualities exist here, and no much larger clone lies one base off it. To sequence the TCRbeta CDR3 region, genomic DNA was isolated from the sorted cells. The immunoSEQ Assay was used for sequencing of TCRbeta CDR3 regions. The table comes from immuneACCESS by way of TCRdb, which keeps in-frame sequences with V and J called. Part of the clones is missing from these tables; in studies checked, under half for an unresolved V gene and the rest for unknown reasons. Recorded for this sample are some 83,000 clones; 85% to 95% of them occurred a single time. Roughly 0.72% of the sample rests with the top ten. These data come from a study of OX40 agonist ivuxolimab in advanced cancers. About the study as a whole: Ivuxolimab was an agonistic, fully human IgG2 monoclonal antibody directed against OX40 (CD134), a costimulatory receptor. Intravenous ivuxolimab was administered to patients every 2 weeks at six dose levels: 0.01, 0.1, 0.3, 1.5, 3 and 10 mg/kg. Of the roughly 52 dose-escalation patients, hepatocellular carcinoma was present in roughly 19, melanoma in around 15, renal cell carcinoma in 9 and head and neck cancer in 9. The dose-escalation cohort was 82.7% male with a mean age of approximately 59 years, ranging from roughly 23 to 90. Patients were allowed to have had prior anti-PD-1, anti-PD-L1 or anti-CTLA-4 therapy, and 40% of the dose-escalation patients had previously received checkpoint inhibitors. Three dose-escalation patients achieved partial responses, one with hepatocellular carcinoma and two with cutaneous melanoma. The point of sequencing TCRbeta in the periphery was to test whether ivuxolimab changed TCR sequence diversity and drove clonal T-cell expansion. The paper reports the monotherapy dose-escalation portion (N of about 47 patients) of the phase I ivuxolimab trial. Broad study findings and their caveats: The antigen specificity of the peripheral T cells that underwent clonal expansion was not determined. Low levels of normalized T-cell clonal expansion were also shown by some nonresponding patients. In partial responders in the 0.1-3.0 mg/kg groups, normalized peripheral clonal expansion was found to be among the lowest, especially among CD8+ T cells. At doses from 0.1 to 3.0 mg/kg, clonal expansion was seen in both CD4+ and CD8+ blood T cells between baseline and week 6. After ivuxolimab, expanded clones were on average more numerous among CD8+ T cells than among CD4+ T cells.

V was cut back by 0 bases and J by 6 bases, leaving a gap of 12 bases between them. There are 16 amino acids in the CDR3, from cysteine to phenylalanine inclusive. The kept DNA is CDR3 alone, 48 bases in frame from the first base. CDR1 MNHEY and CDR2 SVGAGI were looked up in the germline V gene. The trial excluded patients who had a history of autoimmune disease or were on systemic immunosuppression. Peripheral blood for TCR sequencing was collected from all dose cohorts at baseline, on cycle 4 day 1, and on cycle 7 day 1. The samples were taken from a phase I, first-in-human, multicenter, open-label dose-escalation trial of ivuxolimab. The trial enrolled adults with locally advanced or metastatic head and neck squamous cell, hepatocellular, melanoma or renal cell carcinoma. Before TCR sequencing, CD4+ T cells and CD8+ T cells were sorted from peripheral blood as separate populations.

The sequence derives from an adult with an advanced solid tumor such as melanoma, head and neck, liver or kidney cancer. This sample comprised CD4+ or CD8+ T cells sorted from blood, obtained in a trial of the OX40 agonist ivuxolimab. The sequence joins TRBV6-5 to TRBJ1-6; the D segment could be TRBD1, given 5 matching bases. The CDR3 amino acid sequence is: CASSYSTASGNSPLHF. Here is the DNA: TGTGCCAGCAGTTACTCGACAGCATCGGGTAATTCACCCCTCCACTTT.